One and the same sample provided the 11 T cell receptor beta chains below, sequenced in a study of early T cells in non-severe SARS-CoV-2 infection. TCRdb re-called the 5' RACE reads with MiXCR, one entry per CDR3 protein. The sample includes tens of thousands of distinct CDR3 sequences, roughly 6% seen only once; the top ten take about 7.8%. Material for sequencing was whole blood. These receptors were obtained from an adult who was a healthcare worker with PCR-confirmed SARS-CoV-2 infection or an uninfected control (not recorded which).

The chain has TRBV11-2 and TRBJ1-1; D perhaps matches TRBD1 (5 bases). Germline V lookup: CDR1 SGHAT, CDR2 FQNNGV. The germline V and J ends were trimmed by 3 bases and 7 bases, with 21 bases remaining between them. CDR3 length equals 16 residues. The CDR3 loop is CASSFGPGPNLIEAFF. In DNA form, the CDR3 reads TGTGCCAGCAGCTTCGGTCCGGGACCTAACCTAATTGAAGCTTTCTTT.

The rearrangement links TRBV19 to TRBJ2-6; D is possibly TRBD1 (6 bases). This CDR3 is built from 19 residues. V shed 4 bases and J shed 0 bases, with 19 bases lying between them. The germline V gene encodes CDR1 LNHDA and CDR2 SQIVND (reference sequence). The CDR3 sequence is CASSNIKTGGLSGANVLTF. DNA for the CDR3: TGTGCCAGTAGTAACATAAAGACAGGTGGTCTCTCTGGGGCCAACGTCCTGACTTTC.

CDR3 DNA: TGTGCCAGCAGTGATCGGGGGACTGCAATCTACGAGCAGTACTTC. The encoded protein is CASSDRGTAIYEQYF. The genes are TRBV25-1 and TRBJ2-7, with a tentative D call TRBD2 (6 bases). Trimming shortened V by 3 bases and J by 3 bases, and 15 bases separated the two germline ends. Germline V CDR1 and CDR2: MGHDK, SYGVNS. This CDR3 is 15 amino acids long.

This clonotype was counted a few times. The chain employs TRBV12-3 or TRBV12-4 and TRBJ2-2, with D unresolved. Trimming took 6 bases from V and 2 from J, leaving 13 bases between them. The CDR3 length is 15 residues. In nucleotides, the CDR3 is TGTGCCAGCAGCCAAGAATGGATAAACACCGGGGAGCTGTTTTTT. This gives the protein CASSQEWINTGELFF.

This clonotype was counted only a few times. CDR3 residues: CASSQDGLGRNTEAFF. Here the CDR3 DNA reads TGCGCCAGCAGCCAAGATGGACTAGGTAGGAACACTGAAGCTTTCTTT. This chain links TRBV4-1 with TRBJ1-1, with D uncertain. Germline lookup yields CDR1 MGHRA and CDR2 YSYEKL. This CDR3 region has 16 residues. V lost 0 bases to trimming and J lost 1 base, with 12 bases between them.

This clonotype occurred many times. The CDR3 nucleotides are TGTGCCAGCTCACCGGGCCAGAATGACTACGAGCAGTACTTC. Amino acid sequence: CASSPGQNDYEQYF. The J gene is TRBJ2-7, the V gene TRBV18; no reliable D call. The CDR3 consists of 14 residues. Trimming pared 3 bases from V and 3 bases from J, leaving 12 bases between. Germline V gene sequence: CDR1 KGHSH, CDR2 LQKENI. The full variable domain, with the rest looked up from reference TRBV18 and TRBJ2-7, is NAGVMQNPRHLVRRRGQEARLRCSPMKGHSHVYWYRQLPEEGLKFMVYLQKENIIDESGMPKERFSAEFPKEGPSILRIQQVVRGDSAAYFCASSPGQNDYEQYFGPGTRLTVT.

This clonotype was counted a few times. The chain combines TRBV6-6 with TRBJ2-5; a weak D match, TRBD1 (5 bases). The ends were cut back, 7 bases at V and 7 bases at J, with 22 bases in the middle. Germline V gene sequence: CDR1 MNHNY, CDR2 SVGAGI (reference sequence). The CDR3 is 15 amino acids. CDR3 loop: CASIGAEGTRGTQYF. The CDR3 bases are TGTGCCAGCATTGGGGCGGAAGGCACCAGAGGGACCCAGTACTTC.

This clonotype turned up a few times. The CDR3 nucleotides read TGTGCCAGCAGTCCACAGGGACCTGGGGCCAACGTCCTGACTTTC. This sequence encodes CASSPQGPGANVLTF. The J gene is TRBJ2-6, the V gene TRBV6-2 or TRBV6-3; the D gene is possibly TRBD1 (6 bases). Germline V gives CDR1 MNHEY, CDR2 SVGEGT. Between the trimmed V and J ends, which lost 5 bases and 2 bases, there was a span of 10 bases. CDR3 length: 15 amino acids.

This clonotype has ten or more counts. The junction departs from the called germline gene at one end, perhaps through a read error. This chain uses TRBV10-2 with TRBJ1-2; D uncertain. The CDR3 loop spans 13 amino acids. The germline V gene has CDR1 WSHSY and CDR2 SAAADI. CDR3 region: CASRESQSYGYTF. In nucleotides, the CDR3 is TGCGCCAGCAGGGAGTCACAGTCTTATGGCTACACCTTC.

In its sample, this clonotype was seen many times. The rearrangement uses TRBV20-1 and TRBJ2-1; possible D gene TRBD2, 5 bases. CDR3 length: 15 residues. Between the trimmed V and J ends, which lost 6 bases and 9 bases, there was a span of 24 bases. Germline lookup yields CDR1 DFQATT and CDR2 SNEGSKA (reference sequence). CDR3 DNA: TGCAGTGCAGAAGCTCCGGGAAATCCGCGAAGTGAGCAGTTCTTC. It translates to CSAEAPGNPRSEQFF.

This clonotype was counted between two and nine times. This rearrangement joins TRBV20-1 to TRBJ2-7, with D possibly matching TRBD2 (6 bases). V lost 6 bases and J lost 4, with 13 bases in between. The CDR3 covers 12 residues. CDR1 and CDR2 (germline): DFQATT, SNEGSKA (reference sequence). CDR3 loop: CSARGGGYEQYF. The DNA for the CDR3 is TGCAGTGCCCGGGGAGGAGGGTACGAGCAGTACTTC.